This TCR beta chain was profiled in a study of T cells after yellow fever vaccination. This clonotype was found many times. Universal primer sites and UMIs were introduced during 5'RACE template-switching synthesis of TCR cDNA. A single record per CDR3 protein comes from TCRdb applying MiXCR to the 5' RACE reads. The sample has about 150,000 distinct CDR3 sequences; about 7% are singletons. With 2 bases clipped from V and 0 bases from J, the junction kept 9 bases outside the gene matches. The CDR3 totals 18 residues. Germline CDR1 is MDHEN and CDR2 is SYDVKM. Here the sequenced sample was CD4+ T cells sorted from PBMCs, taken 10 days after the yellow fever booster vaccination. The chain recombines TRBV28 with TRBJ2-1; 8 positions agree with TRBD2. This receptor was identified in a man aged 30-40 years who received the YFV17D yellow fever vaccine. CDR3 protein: CASSLALLAGASYNEQFF. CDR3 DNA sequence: TGTGCCAGCAGTTTAGCCCTCCTAGCGGGTGCCTCCTACAATGAGCAGTTCTTC.